A selection of T cell receptor beta chains follows, all from one sample in a study of PD-1 blockade in classical Hodgkin lymphoma. Generated by immunoSEQ multiplex PCR, the TCRdb table keeps only in-frame clones and is missing some. Of approximately 41,000 clones in the sample, about 88% are singletons; the top ten hold more than 5.5%. Sequencing used peripheral blood mononuclear cells (PBMCs), obtained before the second cycle of nivolumab. These receptors originate from a human donor with classical Hodgkin lymphoma. CDR3s include the opening cysteine and the closing phenylalanine or tryptophan. Each record gives: J gene, V gene, D gene, CDR3 protein. A D gene is named only where the DNA matches it firmly.

TRBJ2-2,TRBV7-3,.,CASSFDPPNTGELFF
TRBJ1-1,TRBV7-8,.,CASSLESWGGPEAFF
TRBJ2-1,TRBV5-6,TRBD2,CASSLTSGGAIKAYNEQFF
TRBJ1-3,TRBV9,.,CASSVQQGSGNTIYF
TRBJ1-6,TRBV7-9,.,CASSLTRNNSPLHF
TRBJ2-1,TRBV9,TRBD2,CASSVDPGGSYNEQFF
TRBJ2-1,TRBV6-5,.,CASTAIQPYNEQFF
TRBJ2-5,TRBV6-6,.,CASSYSRLAETQYF
TRBJ1-4,TRBV18,.,CASCATNEKLFF
TRBJ2-7,TRBV4-2,TRBD2,CASSPTGGTNYEQYF
TRBJ2-1,TRBV29-1,.,CSGTDLNEQFF
TRBJ1-1,TRBV27,TRBD1,CASRTGGSEAFF
TRBJ1-1,TRBV5-6,.,CASSLLGAHTEAFF
TRBJ2-7,TRBV15,TRBD1,CATSRDGTGSSYEQYF
TRBJ2-5,TRBV6-5,.,CASRPYPGSPSQYF
TRBJ2-2,TRBV11-3,.,CASRRGVNTGELFF
TRBJ1-5,TRBV28,.,CASRTYKDPGQPQHF
TRBJ2-3,TRBV9,.,CASTGAGLHTDTQYF
TRBJ2-1,TRBV5-1,TRBD2,CASSFGLAGRDNNEQFF
TRBJ1-1,TRBV10-3,.,CAIRESGTEAFF
TRBJ2-3,TRBV9,.,CASSVGTLGTDTQYF
TRBJ2-3,TRBV11-2,.,CASSSSGFPTDTQYF
TRBJ2-3,TRBV9,.,CASSLRTIDTQYF
TRBJ1-6,TRBV9,.,CASSVGGFDSPLHF
TRBJ2-5,TRBV5-1,.,CASSLEGYGGTRETQYF
TRBJ1-1,TRBV2,TRBD1,CASNRMGTGDTEAFF
TRBJ2-7,TRBV9,.,CASSENGYEQYF
TRBJ2-3,TRBV27,.,CASSLIRGRTDTQYF
TRBJ1-4,TRBV18,.,CASSPGTSTNEKLFF
TRBJ1-2,TRBV15,.,CATSREFGSTNYGYTF
TRBJ2-7,TRBV19,.,CASRWHEQYF
TRBJ1-6,TRBV27,.,CASSLYAPLNSPLHF
TRBJ2-4,TRBV28,.,CASGDGRQYF
TRBJ1-2,TRBV27,TRBD1,CASSLSRGQGAIYGYTF
TRBJ1-5,TRBV28,.,CASSSYSQGMGNQPQHF
TRBJ2-7,TRBV7-9,.,CASSLRDPGSEQYF
TRBJ2-2,TRBV29-1,TRBD1,CSVGQGTTGELFF
TRBJ2-7,TRBV28,.,CASGYRAPPVQYF
TRBJ1-2,TRBV18,.,CASSPVASDYGYTF
TRBJ2-3,TRBV4-1,.,CASSQEVSTDTQYF
TRBJ2-5,TRBV6-5,TRBD1,CASSYDGQGRETQYF
TRBJ1-1,TRBV18,TRBD1,CASSPGTGTPEAFF